This entry features one T cell receptor beta chain sequence. Its specificity is not known. Time point here: week 35, safety follow-up. Vaccine doses each comprised 300 ug of mutant IDH1 20-mer peptide, with topical imiquimod. TCRdb's copy holds only in-frame clones and misses some; the assay was immunoSEQ multiplex PCR. The sample lists about 31,000 clones, roughly four fifths occurring once. The sample comes from a study of a mutant IDH1 vaccine in newly diagnosed glioma. Study in general: Pretreatment consisted of radiotherapy, temozolomide, or both, with most receiving both. Study findings and constraints: Pseudoprogression appears to have had no connection to changes in top peripheral T cell clonotypes.

The V and J ends lost 1 base and 5 bases respectively, with 15 bases between them. The CDR3 loop spans 16 amino acids. Germline-derived CDR1 and CDR2 are ENHRY and SYGVKD. The chain links TRBV10-3 to TRBJ1-5, with a tentative D call TRBD1 (6 bases). Sequencing used PBMCs, obtained from a glioma patient whose treatment included an IDH1 peptide vaccine. The TCR originated in a man aged 25-40 years with glioma. The chain's CDR3 is CAISELEGGEDQPQHF. As DNA, the CDR3 is TGTGCCATCAGTGAGTTGGAAGGGGGGGAGGATCAGCCCCAGCATTTT.